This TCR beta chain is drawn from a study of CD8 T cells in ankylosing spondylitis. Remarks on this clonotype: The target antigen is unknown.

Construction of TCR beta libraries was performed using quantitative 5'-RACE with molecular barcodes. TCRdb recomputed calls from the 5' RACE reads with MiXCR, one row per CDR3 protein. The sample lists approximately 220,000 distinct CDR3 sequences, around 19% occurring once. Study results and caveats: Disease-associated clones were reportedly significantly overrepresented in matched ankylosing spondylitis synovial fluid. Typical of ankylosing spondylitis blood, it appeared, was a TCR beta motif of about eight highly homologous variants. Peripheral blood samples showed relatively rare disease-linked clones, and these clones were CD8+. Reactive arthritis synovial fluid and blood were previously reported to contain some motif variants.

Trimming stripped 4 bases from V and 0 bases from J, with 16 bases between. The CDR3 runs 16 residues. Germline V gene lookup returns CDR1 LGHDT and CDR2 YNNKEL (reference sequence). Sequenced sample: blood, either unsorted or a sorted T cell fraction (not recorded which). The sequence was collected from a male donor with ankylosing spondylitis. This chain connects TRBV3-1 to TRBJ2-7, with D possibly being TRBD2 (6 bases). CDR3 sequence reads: CASSPDSGRSSYEQYF. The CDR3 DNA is TGTGCCAGCAGCCCTGATAGTGGGAGGAGCTCCTACGAGCAGTACTTC.